A few counts support the clone carrying this T cell receptor (beta chain). Its target is unknown. The data stem from a study of T cells in localized non-small cell lung cancer. Study-wide findings and caveats: Owing to sequencing of a solitary tumor region, heterogeneity cannot be discounted. Adjacent lung held a median roughly 56 of the top 100 tumor clones.

Measured with immunoSEQ multiplex PCR; TCRdb has only the in-frame clones, and not every one. The data show just over 2,500 clones, 20% to 30% seen once. Germline V lookup: CDR1 MNHGY, CDR2 SAAAGT. The CDR3 is made up of 15 amino acids. Between the trimmed V and J ends, which lost 7 bases and 0 bases, there was a span of 15 bases. This sample comprised normal lung tissue next to the tumor, obtained before any cancer treatment. The rearrangement joins TRBV6-8 to TRBJ1-1, with D perhaps matching TRBD1 (5 bases). This TCR was recovered from a man aged 40 to 69 with stage II lung adenocarcinoma. CDR3 coding DNA: TGTGCCAGCAAGGTTGACAGAGCCATGAACACTGAAGCTTTCTTT. Translating it yields CASKVDRAMNTEAFF.